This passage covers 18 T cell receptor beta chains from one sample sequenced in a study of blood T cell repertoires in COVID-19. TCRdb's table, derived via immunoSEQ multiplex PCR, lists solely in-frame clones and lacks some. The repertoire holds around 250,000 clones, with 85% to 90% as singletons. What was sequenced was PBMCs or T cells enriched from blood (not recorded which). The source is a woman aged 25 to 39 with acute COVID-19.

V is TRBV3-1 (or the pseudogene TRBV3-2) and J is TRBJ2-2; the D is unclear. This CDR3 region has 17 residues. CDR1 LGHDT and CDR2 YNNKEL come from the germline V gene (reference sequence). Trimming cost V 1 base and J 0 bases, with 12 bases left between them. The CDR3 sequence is CASSQVERISNTGELFF. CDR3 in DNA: TGTGCCAGCAGCCAAGTCGAGCGCATTTCGAACACCGGGGAGCTGTTTTTT.

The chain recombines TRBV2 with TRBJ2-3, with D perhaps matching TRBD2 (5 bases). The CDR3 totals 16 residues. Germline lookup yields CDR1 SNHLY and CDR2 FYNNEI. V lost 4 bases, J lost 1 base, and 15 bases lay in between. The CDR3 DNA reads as TGTGCCAGCAGTGCCCGAACTAGTTTCGGCACAGATACGCAGTATTTT. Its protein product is CASSARTSFGTDTQYF.

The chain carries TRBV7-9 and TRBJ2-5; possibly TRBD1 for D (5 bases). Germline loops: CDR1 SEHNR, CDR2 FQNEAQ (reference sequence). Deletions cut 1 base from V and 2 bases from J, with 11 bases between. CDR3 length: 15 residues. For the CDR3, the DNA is TGTGCCAGCAGCTTAGTACCTAGACAGCAAGAGACCCAGTACTTC. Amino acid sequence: CASSLVPRQQETQYF.

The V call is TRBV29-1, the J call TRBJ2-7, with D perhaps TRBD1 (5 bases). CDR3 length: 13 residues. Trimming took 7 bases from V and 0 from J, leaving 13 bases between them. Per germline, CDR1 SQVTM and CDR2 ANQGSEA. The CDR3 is CSAQDINSYEQYF. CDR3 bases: TGCAGCGCCCAGGACATTAACTCCTACGAGCAGTACTTC.

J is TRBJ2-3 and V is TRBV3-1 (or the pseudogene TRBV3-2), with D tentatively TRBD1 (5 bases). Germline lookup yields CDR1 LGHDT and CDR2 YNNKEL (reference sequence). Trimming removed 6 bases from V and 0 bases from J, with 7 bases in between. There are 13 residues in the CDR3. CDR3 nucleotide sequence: TGTGCCAGCAGAGGGGTTAGCACAGATACGCAGTATTTT. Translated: CASRGVSTDTQYF.

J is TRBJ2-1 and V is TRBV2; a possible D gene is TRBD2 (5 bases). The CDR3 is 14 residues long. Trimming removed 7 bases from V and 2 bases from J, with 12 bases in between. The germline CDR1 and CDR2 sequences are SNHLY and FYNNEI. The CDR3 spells CASIPGLTYNEQFF. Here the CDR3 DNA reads TGTGCCAGCATCCCGGGATTAACCTACAATGAGCAGTTCTTC.

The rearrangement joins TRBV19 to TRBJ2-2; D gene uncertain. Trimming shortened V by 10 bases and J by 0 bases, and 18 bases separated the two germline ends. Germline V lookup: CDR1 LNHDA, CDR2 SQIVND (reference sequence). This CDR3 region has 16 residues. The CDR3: CATSSISVANTGELFF. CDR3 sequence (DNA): TGTGCCACCTCTAGTATCAGTGTAGCGAACACCGGGGAGCTGTTTTTT. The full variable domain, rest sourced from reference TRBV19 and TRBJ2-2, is DGGITQSPKYLFRKEGQNVTLSCEQNLNHDAMYWYRQDPGQGLRLIYYSQIVNDFQKGDIAEGYSVSREKKESFPLTVTSAQKNPTAFYLCATSSISVANTGELFFGEGSRLTVL.

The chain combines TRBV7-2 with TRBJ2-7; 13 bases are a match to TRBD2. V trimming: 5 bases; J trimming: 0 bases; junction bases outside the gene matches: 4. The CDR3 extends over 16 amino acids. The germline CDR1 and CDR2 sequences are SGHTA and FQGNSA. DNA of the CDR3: TGTGCCAGCAGCGCGTGGACTAGCGGGAGCTCCTACGAGCAGTACTTC. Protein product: CASSAWTSGSSYEQYF. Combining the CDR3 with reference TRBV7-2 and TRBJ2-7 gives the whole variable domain GAGVSQSPSNKVTEKGKDVELRCDPISGHTALYWYRQSLGQGLEFLIYFQGNSAPDKSGLPSDRFSAERTGGSVSTLTIQRTQQEDSAVYLCASSAWTSGSSYEQYFGPGTRLTVT.

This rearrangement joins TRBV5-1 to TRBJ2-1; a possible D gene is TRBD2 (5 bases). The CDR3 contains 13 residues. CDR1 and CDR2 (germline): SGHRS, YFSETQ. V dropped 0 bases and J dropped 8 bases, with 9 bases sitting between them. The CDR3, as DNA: TGCGCCAGCAGCTTGGGGACTCGAGATGAGCAGTTCTTC. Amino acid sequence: CASSLGTRDEQFF.

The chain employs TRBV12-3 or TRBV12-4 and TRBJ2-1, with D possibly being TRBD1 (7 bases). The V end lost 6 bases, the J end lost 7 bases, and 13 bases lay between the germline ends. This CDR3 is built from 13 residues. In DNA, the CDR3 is TGTGCCAGCAGAGCACAGGGGAGGAATGAGCAGTTCTTC. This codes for CASRAQGRNEQFF.

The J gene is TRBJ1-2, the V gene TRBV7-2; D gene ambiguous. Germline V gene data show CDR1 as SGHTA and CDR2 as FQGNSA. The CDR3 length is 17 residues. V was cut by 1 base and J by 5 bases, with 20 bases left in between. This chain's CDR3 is CASSLDARSPGYYGYTF. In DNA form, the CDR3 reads TGTGCCAGCAGCTTAGATGCCCGATCGCCGGGGTATTATGGCTACACCTTC. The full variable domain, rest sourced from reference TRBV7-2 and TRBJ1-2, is GAGVSQSPSNKVTEKGKDVELRCDPISGHTALYWYRQSLGQGLEFLIYFQGNSAPDKSGLPSDRFSAERTGGSVSTLTIQRTQQEDSAVYLCASSLDARSPGYYGYTFGSGTRLTVV.

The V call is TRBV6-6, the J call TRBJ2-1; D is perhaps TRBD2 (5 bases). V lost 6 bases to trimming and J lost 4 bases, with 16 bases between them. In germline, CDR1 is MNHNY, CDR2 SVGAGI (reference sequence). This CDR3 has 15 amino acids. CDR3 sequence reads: CASRASRTKYNEQFF. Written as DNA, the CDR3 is TGTGCCAGCAGGGCTAGCCGCACAAAGTACAATGAGCAGTTCTTC.

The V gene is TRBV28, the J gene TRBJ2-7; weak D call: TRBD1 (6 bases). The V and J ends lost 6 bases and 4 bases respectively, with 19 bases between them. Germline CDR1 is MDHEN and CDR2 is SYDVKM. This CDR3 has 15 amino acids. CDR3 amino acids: CASRAKGQINYEQYF. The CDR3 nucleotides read TGTGCCAGCAGGGCGAAAGGACAGATAAATTACGAGCAGTACTTC.

DNA for the CDR3: TGTGCCAGCAGCTTGTCAACAGCGGTAGCCTACGAGCAGTACTTC. Translation: CASSLSTAVAYEQYF. V usage is TRBV5-4 and J usage is TRBJ2-7; TRBD2 might be the D (5 bases). Germline values: CDR1 SGHNT, CDR2 YYREEE (reference sequence). The V and J ends lost 1 base and 2 bases respectively, with 13 bases between them. This CDR3 region has 15 residues.

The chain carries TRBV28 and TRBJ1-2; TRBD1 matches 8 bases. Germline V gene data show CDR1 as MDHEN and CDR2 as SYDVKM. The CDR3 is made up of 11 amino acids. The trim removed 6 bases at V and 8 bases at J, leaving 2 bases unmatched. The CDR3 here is CASSRTGGYTF. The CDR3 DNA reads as TGTGCCAGCAGCCGGACAGGGGGCTACACCTTC.

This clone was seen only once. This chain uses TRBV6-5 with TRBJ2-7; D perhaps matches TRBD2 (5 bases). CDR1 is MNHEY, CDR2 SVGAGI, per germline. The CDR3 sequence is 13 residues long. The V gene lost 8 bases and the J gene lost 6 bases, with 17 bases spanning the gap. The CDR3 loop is CASYPGGLGEQYF. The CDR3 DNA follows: TGTGCCAGCTACCCCGGCGGGCTCGGCGAGCAGTACTTC.

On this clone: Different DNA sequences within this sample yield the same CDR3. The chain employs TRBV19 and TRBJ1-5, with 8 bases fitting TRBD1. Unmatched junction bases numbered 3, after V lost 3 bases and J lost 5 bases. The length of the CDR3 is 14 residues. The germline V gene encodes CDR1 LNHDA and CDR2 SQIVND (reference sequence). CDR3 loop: CASSIGQGYQPQHF. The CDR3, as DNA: TGTGCCAGTAGTATTGGACAGGGCTATCAGCCCCAGCATTTT. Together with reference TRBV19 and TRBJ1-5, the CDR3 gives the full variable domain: DGGITQSPKYLFRKEGQNVTLSCEQNLNHDAMYWYRQDPGQGLRLIYYSQIVNDFQKGDIAEGYSVSREKKESFPLTVTSAQKNPTAFYLCASSIGQGYQPQHFGDGTRLSIL.

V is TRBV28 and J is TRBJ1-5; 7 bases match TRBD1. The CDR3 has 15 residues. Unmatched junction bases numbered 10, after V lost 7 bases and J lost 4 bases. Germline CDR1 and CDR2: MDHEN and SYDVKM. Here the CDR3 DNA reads TGTGCCAGCACCCTGGGACAGCTCTTTAATCAGCCCCAGCATTTT. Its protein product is CASTLGQLFNQPQHF.